The clone carrying this TCR beta chain was recorded many times. The data were obtained in a study of regulatory T cells in long-lasting Graves disease. iRepertoire HTBI primers and Arm-PCR of CDR3 regions built TCR beta libraries. In TCRdb, the multiplex PCR reads were re-called with MiXCR into one record per CDR3 protein. The table records 310,000 or so distinct CDR3 sequences, about 20% of them present only once. Time point: persistent/refractory GD, antithyroid drugs over 5 years with positive TRAb. The TCR library used RNA extracted from PBMCs. The CDR3 is 15 amino acids. Germline CDR1 is ENHRY and CDR2 is SYGVKD. V shed 6 bases and J shed 2 bases, with 16 bases lying between them.

Sequenced material: peripheral blood mononuclear cells (PBMCs), taken when the disease was refractory, from a patient treated with antithyroid drugs. This sequence was found in a female donor with Graves disease. This chain uses TRBV10-3 with TRBJ1-1; weak D call: TRBD1 (6 bases). The CDR3 nucleotides read TGTGCCATCAGGGAGGCGGGACACCTCAACACTGAAGCTTTCTTT. Encoded protein: CAIREAGHLNTEAFF.